This is a list of T cell receptor beta chains from one sample in a study of graft-versus-host responses after intestinal transplantation. Profiled with immunoSEQ multiplex PCR; TCRdb holds only in-frame clones, not every one. Of more than 65,000 clones in the sample, roughly 91% were seen once. Their antigens remain unidentified. The specimen was unstimulated CD4+ T cells sorted from spleen or lymph node cells, collected before intestinal transplant. The source is a human donor who received an intestinal transplant. Each CDR3 is given with its conserved first and last residue. The D gene is left open where the match is weak. Only some rows state a clone size, as once, few, many or a class for expanded clones.

>TRBJ1-3|TRBV2|NA|NA
TGTGCCAGCAGCGACATGGGGAGCTCTGGAAACACCATATATTTT
CASSDMGSSGNTIYF
>TRBJ2-5|TRBV5-7|NA|NA
TGTGCCAGCAGGGGTTTAGACTCGCTCCAAGAGACCCAGTACTTC
CASRGLDSLQETQYF
>TRBJ2-1|TRBV28|NA|TRBD2
TGTGCCAGCAGGCTAGGGACTAGCGCTCGCTCCTACAATGAGCAGTTCTTC
CASRLGTSARSYNEQFF
>TRBJ2-5|TRBV6-1|NA|TRBD1
TGTGCCAGCAGTGCCTCCGGGACAGGTGTTGGGCAGTACTTC
CASSASGTGVGQYF
>TRBJ1-1|TRBV10-3|NA|NA
TGTGCCAGTGGGACGGGACTTTCCAACACTGAAGCTTTCTTT
CASGTGLSNTEAFF
>TRBJ2-3|TRBV9|once|TRBD1
TGTGCCAGCAGCCCCACAGGGGGCAGCACAGATACGCAGTATTTT
CASSPTGGSTDTQYF
>TRBJ1-1|TRBV11-2|NA|NA
TGTGCCAGCAGGATCGACATTGGGGTTACGGGACACTCCACTGAAGCTTTCTTT
CASRIDIGVTGHSTEAFF
>TRBJ2-6|TRBV19|NA|NA
TGTGCCAGTAGCCCCAGGGTGTGGACCCTCTCTGGGGCCAACGTCCTGACTTTC
CASSPRVWTLSGANVLTF
>TRBJ1-4|TRBV30|NA|TRBD1
TGTGCCGTAGTGTCTGGGACAGGGAGTGCGACTAATGAAAAACTGTTTTTT
CAVVSGTGSATNEKLFF
>TRBJ2-7|TRBV27|NA|NA
TGTGCCAGCAGAGAGACAGAAGGCTACGAGCAGTACTTC
CASRETEGYEQYF
>TRBJ1-4|TRBV27|NA|NA
TGTGCCAGCAGATTTGGAGCAGGGACGGGGGATGAAAAACTGTTTTTT
CASRFGAGTGDEKLFF
>TRBJ2-1|TRBV5-1|NA|NA
TGCGCCAGCAGCTTTAATGGGGAGTTCTACAATGAGCAGTTCTTC
CASSFNGEFYNEQFF
>TRBJ2-7|TRBV6-1|NA|TRBD2
TGTGCCAGCAGTGGGACTAGGTCGTCCGAGCAGTACTTC
CASSGTRSSEQYF
>TRBJ1-3|TRBV5-1|NA|TRBD1
TGCGCCAGCAGCTTGTCAGGGGGCTTGACTGGAAACACCATATATTTT
CASSLSGGLTGNTIYF
>TRBJ1-6|TRBV27|once|NA
TGTGCCAGCACCAGTTTCGCGCAGAGGCCCCAGGGCCTCTATAATTCACCCCTCCACTTT
CASTSFAQRPQGLYNSPLHF
>TRBJ1-2|TRBV27|NA|NA
TGTGCCAGCAGTTTTTCTTCTATCTATGGCTACACCTTC
CASSFSSIYGYTF
>TRBJ2-7|TRBV14|NA|TRBD1
TGTGCCAGCAGCCAAGCAAAACGACAGGGGGCTGTCGAGCAGTACTTC
CASSQAKRQGAVEQYF
>TRBJ1-6|TRBV6-4|NA|NA
TGTGCCAGCAGTGACTCGGCACTAAATTCACCCCTCCACTTT
CASSDSALNSPLHF
>TRBJ2-5|TRBV5-6|NA|NA
TGTGCCAGCAGCCGTAGTGAGACCCAGTACTTC
CASSRSETQYF
>TRBJ2-1|TRBV5-1|NA|NA
TGCGCCAGCAGCTGGGGCCGTAATAGACAAAGTGGCAATGAGCAGTTCTTC
CASSWGRNRQSGNEQFF
>TRBJ2-3|TRBV2|NA|TRBD1
TGTGCCAGCAGATTGGGCGGGACAGGATCAGATACGCAGTATTTT
CASRLGGTGSDTQYF
>TRBJ2-1|TRBV4-2|NA|TRBD2
TGTGCCAGCAGCCAAGAACTCTTGCGGGAGAGGAACAATGAGCAGTTCTTC
CASSQELLRERNNEQFF
>TRBJ2-1|TRBV5-1|NA|NA
TGCGCCAGCAGCTTGGGCCGTGGCGGGGGCCGCTTCTACAATGAGCAGTTCTTC
CASSLGRGGGRFYNEQFF
>TRBJ1-5|TRBV6-1|NA|TRBD1
TGTGCCAGCAGTAGAGGACAGGGGAGGGATCAGCCCCAGCATTTT
CASSRGQGRDQPQHF
>TRBJ2-5|TRBV2|NA|NA
TGTGCCAGCATGCCGGAGGCTAGCACACGACATGGGGAGACCCAGTACTTC
CASMPEASTRHGETQYF
>TRBJ2-7|TRBV18|NA|TRBD1
TGTGCCAGCTCACCAGGGACAGGTACAACCTACGAGCAGTACTTC
CASSPGTGTTYEQYF
>TRBJ2-5|TRBV5-4|once|TRBD2
TGTGCCAGCAGCTTCCAAGACAGCGGGAGGACCCAGTACTTC
CASSFQDSGRTQYF
>TRBJ1-5|TRBV28|NA|NA
TGTGCCAGCAGTCTGGAGGCTCAGCCCCAGCATTTT
CASSLEAQPQHF
>TRBJ1-1|TRBV27|NA|TRBD1
TGTGCCAGCAGTCCCGACAGGGTGAACACTGAAGCTTTCTTT
CASSPDRVNTEAFF
>TRBJ1-1|TRBV7-9|NA|NA
TGTGCCAGCAGCTTGCGGGGTGGATCTAGAGAAGCTTTCTTT
CASSLRGGSREAFF
>TRBJ1-2|TRBV11-2|NA|NA
TGTGCCAGCAGCCCCGGGGGAGGTGGCTACACCTTC
CASSPGGGGYTF
>TRBJ1-2|TRBV11-2|NA|TRBD1
TGTGCCAGCAGCCCAGGGGGGTATGGCTACACCTTC
CASSPGGYGYTF
>TRBJ1-2|TRBV19|NA|NA
TGTGCCAGTAGCTCCCCGGACAGATTCTATGGCTACACCTTC
CASSSPDRFYGYTF
>TRBJ1-1|TRBV5-1|NA|TRBD1
TGCGCCAGCAGCATAGGGACAGGGTTGAACACTGAAGCTTTCTTT
CASSIGTGLNTEAFF
>TRBJ1-4|TRBV5-4|few|TRBD1
TGTGCCAGCAGCCGAACAGGGGCCTCTCGGGAAAAACTGTTTTTT
CASSRTGASREKLFF
>TRBJ1-3|TRBV10-3|once|NA
TGTGCCATCAGTGAGTCCGGGTTTTCGAGAGGAAACACCATATATTTT
CAISESGFSRGNTIYF
>TRBJ1-2|TRBV19|NA|NA
TGTGCCAGTAGTCCCAAGACAGCTCGCTATGGCTACACCTTC
CASSPKTARYGYTF
>TRBJ1-2|TRBV11-2|NA|NA
TGTGCCAGCAGCCAGGACAGCGGCTACACCTTC
CASSQDSGYTF
>TRBJ1-3|TRBV27|NA|NA
TGTGCCAGCAGTTTATCTCACTCTGGAAACACCATATATTTT
CASSLSHSGNTIYF
>TRBJ1-6|TRBV4-2|NA|NA
TGTGCCAGCAGCCAAGTGGGGGCGGAAGGCTATAATTCACCCCTCCACTTT
CASSQVGAEGYNSPLHF
>TRBJ1-2|TRBV18|NA|NA
TGTGCCAGCTCACCACAGGGGGACTATGGCTACACCTTC
CASSPQGDYGYTF
>TRBJ1-2|TRBV30|NA|NA
TGTGCCTGGAGTGTCCCCCATAGATTAGCTAACTATGGCTACACCTTC
CAWSVPHRLANYGYTF
>TRBJ1-2|TRBV6-5|NA|NA
TGTGCCAGCACCTTCCAGGGAGGTGGCTACACCTTC
CASTFQGGGYTF
>TRBJ1-1|TRBV30|once|NA
TGTGCCTGGAGGAGGGCAGGTTGGACTTTCTTT
CAWRRAGWTFF
>TRBJ1-1|TRBV10-2|NA|NA
TGCGCCAGCGGGAGGAGCAGGAACACTGAAGCTTTCTTT
CASGRSRNTEAFF
>TRBJ2-6|TRBV5-1|NA|TRBD1
TGCGCCAGCAGCCTCCCCCCCGGGACAGCCGTCTCTGGGGCCAACGTCCTGACTTTC
CASSLPPGTAVSGANVLTF
>TRBJ2-2|TRBV28|NA|TRBD2
TGTGCCAGCAGTCAATCGACTAGCGGGGGGTCGAACACCGGGGAGCTGTTTTTT
CASSQSTSGGSNTGELFF